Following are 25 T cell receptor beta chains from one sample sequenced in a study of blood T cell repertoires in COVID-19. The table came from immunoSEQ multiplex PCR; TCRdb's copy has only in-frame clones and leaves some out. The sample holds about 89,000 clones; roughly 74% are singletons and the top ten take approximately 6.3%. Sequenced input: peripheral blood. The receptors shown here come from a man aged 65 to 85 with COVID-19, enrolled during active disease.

The CDR3 here is CASSRRYSNQPQHF. CDR3 coding DNA: TGTGCCAGCAGTCGGAGGTATAGCAATCAGCCCCAGCATTTT. The rearrangement uses TRBV6-5 and TRBJ1-5; unclear D gene. This CDR3 region has 14 residues. Trimming shortened V by 5 bases and J by 0 bases, and 8 bases separated the two germline ends. CDR1 and CDR2 (germline): MNHEY, SVGAGI.

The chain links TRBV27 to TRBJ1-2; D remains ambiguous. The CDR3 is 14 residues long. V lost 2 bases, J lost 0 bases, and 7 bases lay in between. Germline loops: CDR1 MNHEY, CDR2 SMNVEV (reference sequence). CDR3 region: CASSLAGANYGYTF. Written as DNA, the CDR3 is TGTGCCAGCAGTTTAGCGGGAGCTAACTATGGCTACACCTTC.

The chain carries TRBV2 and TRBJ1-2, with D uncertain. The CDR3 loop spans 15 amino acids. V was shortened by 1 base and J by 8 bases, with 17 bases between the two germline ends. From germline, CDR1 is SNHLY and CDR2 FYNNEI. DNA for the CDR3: TGTGCCAGCAGTGAAGGACGGGTATCGGTAGACGGCTACACCTTC. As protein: CASSEGRVSVDGYTF.

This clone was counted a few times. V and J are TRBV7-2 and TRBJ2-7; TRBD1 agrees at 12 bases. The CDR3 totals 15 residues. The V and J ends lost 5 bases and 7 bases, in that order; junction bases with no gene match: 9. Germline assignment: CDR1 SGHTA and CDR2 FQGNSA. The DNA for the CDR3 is TGTGCCAGCAGCCCTGGGGGACAGGGGGCTGGTGAGCAGTACTTC. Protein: CASSPGGQGAGEQYF.

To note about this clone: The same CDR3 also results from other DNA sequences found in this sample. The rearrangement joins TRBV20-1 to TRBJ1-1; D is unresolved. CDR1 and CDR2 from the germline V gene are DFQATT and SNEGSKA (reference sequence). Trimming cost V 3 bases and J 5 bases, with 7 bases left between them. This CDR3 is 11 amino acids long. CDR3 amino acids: CSARRLTEAFF. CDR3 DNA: TGCAGTGCTAGGCGCCTGACTGAAGCTTTCTTT.

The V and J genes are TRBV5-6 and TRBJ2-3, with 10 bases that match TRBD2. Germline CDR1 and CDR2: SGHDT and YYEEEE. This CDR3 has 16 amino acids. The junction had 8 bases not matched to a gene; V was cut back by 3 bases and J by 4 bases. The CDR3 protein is CASSSTLLAGSDTQYF. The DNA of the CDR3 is TGTGCCAGCAGCTCTACCTTACTAGCGGGGTCAGATACGCAGTATTTT.

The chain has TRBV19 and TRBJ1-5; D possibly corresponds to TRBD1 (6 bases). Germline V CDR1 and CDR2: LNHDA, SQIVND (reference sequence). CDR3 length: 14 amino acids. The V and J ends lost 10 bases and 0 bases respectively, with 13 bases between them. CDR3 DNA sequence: TGTGCCACATCGGGACAAAATAGCAATCAGCCCCAGCATTTT. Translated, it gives CATSGQNSNQPQHF.

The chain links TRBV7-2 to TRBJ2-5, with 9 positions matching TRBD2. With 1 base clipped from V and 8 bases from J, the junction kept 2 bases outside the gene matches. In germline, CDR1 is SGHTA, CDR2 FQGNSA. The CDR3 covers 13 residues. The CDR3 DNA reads TGTGCCAGCAGCTTAGGCGGGGGGGTAACCCAGTACTTC. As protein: CASSLGGGVTQYF.

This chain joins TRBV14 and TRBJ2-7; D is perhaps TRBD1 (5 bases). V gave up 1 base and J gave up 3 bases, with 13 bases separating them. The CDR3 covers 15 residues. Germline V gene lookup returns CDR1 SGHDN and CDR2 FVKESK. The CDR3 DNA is TGTGCCAGCAGCCAAGTTAGAGCAGGGTTCTACGAGCAGTACTTC. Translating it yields CASSQVRAGFYEQYF.

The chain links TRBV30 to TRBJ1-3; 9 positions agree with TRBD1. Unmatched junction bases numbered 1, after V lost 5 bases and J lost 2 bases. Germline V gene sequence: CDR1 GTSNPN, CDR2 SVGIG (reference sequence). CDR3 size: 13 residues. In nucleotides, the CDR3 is TGTGCCTGGGGGACAGGGACTGGAAACACCATATATTTT. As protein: CAWGTGTGNTIYF. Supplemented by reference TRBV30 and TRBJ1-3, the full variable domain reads SQTIHQWPATLVQPVGSPLSLECTVEGTSNPNLYWYRQAAGRGLQLLFYSVGIGQISSEVPQNLSASRPQDRQFILSSKKLLLSDSGFYLCAWGTGTGNTIYFGEGSWLTVV.

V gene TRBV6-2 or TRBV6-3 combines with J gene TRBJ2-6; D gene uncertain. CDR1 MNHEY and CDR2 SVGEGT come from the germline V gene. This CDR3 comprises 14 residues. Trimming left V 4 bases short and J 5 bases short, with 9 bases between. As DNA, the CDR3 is TGTGCCAGCAGTTTTGGTACTTGGGCCAACGTCCTGACTTTC. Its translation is CASSFGTWANVLTF.

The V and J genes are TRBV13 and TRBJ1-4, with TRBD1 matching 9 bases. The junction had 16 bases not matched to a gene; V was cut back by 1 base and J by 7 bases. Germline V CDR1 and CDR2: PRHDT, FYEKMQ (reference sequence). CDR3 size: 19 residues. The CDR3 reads CASSLAPGQGGSWGEKLFF. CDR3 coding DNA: TGTGCCAGCAGCTTAGCCCCGGGACAGGGCGGAAGTTGGGGTGAAAAACTGTTTTTT.

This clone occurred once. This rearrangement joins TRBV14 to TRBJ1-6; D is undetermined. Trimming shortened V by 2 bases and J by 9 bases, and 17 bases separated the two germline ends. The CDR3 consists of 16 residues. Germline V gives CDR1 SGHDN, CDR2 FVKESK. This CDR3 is CASSQRGSLGGSPLHF. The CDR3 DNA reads TGTGCCAGCAGCCAAAGAGGATCCCTGGGTGGTTCACCCCTCCACTTT.

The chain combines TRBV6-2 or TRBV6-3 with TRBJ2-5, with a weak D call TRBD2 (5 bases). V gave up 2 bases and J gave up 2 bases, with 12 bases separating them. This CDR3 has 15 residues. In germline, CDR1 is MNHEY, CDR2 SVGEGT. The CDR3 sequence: CASSYQRREQETQYF. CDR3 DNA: TGTGCCAGCAGTTACCAGCGGAGAGAACAAGAGACCCAGTACTTC.

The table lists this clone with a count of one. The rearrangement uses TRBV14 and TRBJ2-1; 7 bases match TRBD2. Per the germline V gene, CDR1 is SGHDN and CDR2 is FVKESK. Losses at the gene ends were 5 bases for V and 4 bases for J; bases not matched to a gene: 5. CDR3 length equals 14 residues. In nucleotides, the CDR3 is TGTGCCAGCAGCGTCTCCGGGGGGTACAATGAGCAGTTCTTC. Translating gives CASSVSGGYNEQFF.

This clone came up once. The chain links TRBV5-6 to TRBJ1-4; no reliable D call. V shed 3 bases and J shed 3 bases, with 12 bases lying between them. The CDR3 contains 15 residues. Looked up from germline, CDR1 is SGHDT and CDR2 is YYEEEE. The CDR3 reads CASSSTGRANEKLFF. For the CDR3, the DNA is TGTGCCAGCAGCTCAACGGGTCGGGCTAATGAAAAACTGTTTTTT. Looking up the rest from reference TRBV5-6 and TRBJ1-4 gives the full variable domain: DAGVTQSPTHLIKTRGQQVTLRCSPKSGHDTVSWYQQALGQGPQFIFQYYEEEERQRGNFPDRFSGHQFPNYSSELNVNALLLGDSALYLCASSSTGRANEKLFFGSGTQLSVL.

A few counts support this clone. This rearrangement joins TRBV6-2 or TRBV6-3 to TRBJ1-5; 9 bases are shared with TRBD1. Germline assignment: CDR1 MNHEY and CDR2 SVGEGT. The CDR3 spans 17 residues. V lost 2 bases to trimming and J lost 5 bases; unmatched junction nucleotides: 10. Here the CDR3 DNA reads TGTGCCAGCAGTTACGACCACTCGGGACAGGGCCATCAGCCCCAGCATTTT. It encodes CASSYDHSGQGHQPQHF.

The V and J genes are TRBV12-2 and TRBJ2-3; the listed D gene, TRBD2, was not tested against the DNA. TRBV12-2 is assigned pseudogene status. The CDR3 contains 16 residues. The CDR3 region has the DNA TGTGCAAGTCGCTTAGCCGGGACTAGGGGCACAGATACGCAGTATTTT. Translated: CASRLAGTRGTDTQYF.

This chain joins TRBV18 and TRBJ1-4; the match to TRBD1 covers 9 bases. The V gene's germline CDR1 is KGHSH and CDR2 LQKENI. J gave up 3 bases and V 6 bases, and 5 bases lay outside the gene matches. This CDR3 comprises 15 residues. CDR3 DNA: TGTGCCAGCTCGACAGGGGGGGCGGCTAATGAAAAACTGTTTTTT. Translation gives CASSTGGAANEKLFF.

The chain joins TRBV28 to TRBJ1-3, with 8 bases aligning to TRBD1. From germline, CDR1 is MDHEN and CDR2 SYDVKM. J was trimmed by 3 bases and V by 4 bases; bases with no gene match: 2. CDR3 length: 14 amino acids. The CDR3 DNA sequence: TGTGCCAGCAGTTCCGGGACAGGTGGAAACACCATATATTTT. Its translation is CASSSGTGGNTIYF.

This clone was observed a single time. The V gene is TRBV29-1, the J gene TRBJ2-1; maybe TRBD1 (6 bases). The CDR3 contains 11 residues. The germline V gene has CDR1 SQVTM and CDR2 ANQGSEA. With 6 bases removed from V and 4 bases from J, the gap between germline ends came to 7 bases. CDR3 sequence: CSVGQYNEQFF. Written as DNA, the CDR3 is TGCAGCGTAGGACAGTACAATGAGCAGTTCTTC.

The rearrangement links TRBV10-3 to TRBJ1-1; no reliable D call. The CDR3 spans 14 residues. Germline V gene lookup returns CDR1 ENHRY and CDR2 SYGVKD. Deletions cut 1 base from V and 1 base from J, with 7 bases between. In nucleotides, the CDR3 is TGTGCCATCAGTGAGTTGGGCCCGAACACTGAAGCTTTCTTT. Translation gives CAISELGPNTEAFF.

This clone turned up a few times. The chain's CDR3 is CASSVGLTDTGELFF. The CDR3 DNA reads as TGTGCCAGCAGCGTGGGGCTGACAGACACCGGGGAGCTGTTTTTT. The V gene is TRBV9, the J gene TRBJ2-2, with D possibly TRBD1 on 5 matching bases. The V gene lost 2 bases and the J gene lost 3 bases, with 11 bases spanning the gap. This CDR3 has 15 residues. Germline assignment: CDR1 SGDLS and CDR2 YYNGEE.

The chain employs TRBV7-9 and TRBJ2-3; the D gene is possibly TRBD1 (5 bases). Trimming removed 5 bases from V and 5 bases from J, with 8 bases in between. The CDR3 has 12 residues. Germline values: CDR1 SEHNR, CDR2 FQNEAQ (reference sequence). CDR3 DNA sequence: TGTGCCAGCAGCCGACAGTTAGATACGCAGTATTTT. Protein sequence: CASSRQLDTQYF.

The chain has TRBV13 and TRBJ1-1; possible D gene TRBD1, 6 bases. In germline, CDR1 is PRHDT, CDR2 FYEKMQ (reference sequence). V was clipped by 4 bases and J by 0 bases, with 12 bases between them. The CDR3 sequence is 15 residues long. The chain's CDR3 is CASSYRTAMNTEAFF. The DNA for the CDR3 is TGTGCCAGCAGCTATCGGACAGCAATGAACACTGAAGCTTTCTTT.